The rows below give T cell receptor beta chains drawn from one sample of a study of cytomegalovirus exposure and HLA in healthy donors. The protocol was immunoSEQ multiplex PCR, while the TCRdb copy is restricted to in-frame clones and leaves out a portion. In the table there are about 170,000 clones, over 65% of which are singletons. Sequenced: PBMCs. These receptors were obtained from a man in his forties or fifties in good health and CMV-seropositive. The CDR3 runs from the conserved cysteine through the conserved F or W. The D gene is left open where the match is weak. Only some rows state a clone size, as once, few, many or a class for expanded clones.

V: TRBV15
J: TRBJ1-1
D: TRBD1
size: -
CDR3: CATSWTGRNTEAFF
DNA: TGTGCCACCAGCTGGACAGGGAGGAACACTGAAGCTTTCTTT

V: TRBV11-3
J: TRBJ1-1
D: -
size: -
CDR3: CASSGPPNTEAFF
DNA: TGTGCCAGCAGCGGGCCACCGAACACTGAAGCTTTCTTT

V: TRBV5-1
J: TRBJ1-6
D: -
size: -
CDR3: CASSSGWDSPLHF
DNA: TGCGCCAGCAGCTCGGGATGGGATTCACCCCTCCACTTT

V: TRBV18
J: TRBJ1-4
D: -
size: -
CDR3: CASSPEGRSWGLNEKLFF
DNA: TGTGCCAGCTCACCAGAAGGACGGAGTTGGGGGCTTAATGAAAAACTGTTTTTT

V: TRBV5-1
J: TRBJ2-6
D: -
size: -
CDR3: CASSAGSGPGANVLTF
DNA: TGCGCCAGCAGCGCCGGATCTGGGCCTGGGGCCAACGTCCTGACTTTC

V: TRBV27
J: TRBJ1-2
D: -
size: -
CDR3: CASSLSGTSRLYGYTF
DNA: TGTGCCAGCAGTTTATCGGGAACTAGCCGCCTCTATGGCTACACCTTC

V: TRBV6-5
J: TRBJ2-7
D: TRBD1
size: -
CDR3: CASSYPGQIYEQYF
DNA: TGTGCCAGCAGTTACCCGGGACAGATCTACGAGCAGTACTTC

V: TRBV5-1
J: TRBJ2-7
D: -
size: -
CDR3: CASSRTGTPEYEQYF
DNA: TGCGCCAGCAGCCGAACCGGGACTCCAGAATACGAGCAGTACTTC

V: TRBV7-9
J: TRBJ2-1
D: TRBD2
size: -
CDR3: CASTFAGGPGEQFF
DNA: TGTGCCAGCACCTTTGCGGGGGGGCCTGGTGAGCAGTTCTTC

V: TRBV4-1
J: TRBJ2-7
D: -
size: few
CDR3: CASSQVGSSYEQYF
DNA: TGCGCCAGCAGCCAAGTGGGCAGCTCCTACGAGCAGTACTTC

V: TRBV7-3
J: TRBJ2-3
D: TRBD2
size: -
CDR3: CASSLRASGEGADTQYF
DNA: TGTGCCAGCAGCTTAAGGGCTAGCGGGGAGGGTGCAGATACGCAGTATTTT

V: TRBV11-1
J: TRBJ2-1
D: TRBD1
size: few
CDR3: CASSWARRQGNEQFF
DNA: TGTGCCAGCAGCTGGGCAAGGAGACAGGGCAATGAGCAGTTCTTC

V: TRBV6-1
J: TRBJ2-3
D: -
size: -
CDR3: CASSDWGQTQYF
DNA: TGTGCCAGCAGTGATTGGGGGCAGACGCAGTATTTT

V: TRBV5-4
J: TRBJ2-5
D: TRBD1
size: -
CDR3: CASIGDREQETQYF
DNA: TGTGCCAGCATCGGGGACAGGGAACAAGAGACCCAGTACTTC

V: TRBV7-9
J: TRBJ1-6
D: -
size: -
CDR3: CASSDGGKPLHF
DNA: TGTGCCAGCAGTGACGGAGGGAAGCCCCTCCACTTT

V: TRBV19
J: TRBJ1-6
D: -
size: -
CDR3: CASSVGANNSPLHF
DNA: TGTGCCAGTAGTGTGGGGGCGAATAATTCACCCCTCCACTTT

V: TRBV18
J: TRBJ1-1
D: -
size: -
CDR3: CASSQGLNTEAFF
DNA: TGTGCCAGCTCACAGGGGTTGAACACTGAAGCTTTCTTT

V: TRBV7-9
J: TRBJ2-3
D: -
size: -
CDR3: CASSSPGGLSTDTQYF
DNA: TGTGCCAGCAGCTCGCCAGGGGGACTTAGCACAGATACGCAGTATTTT

V: TRBV27
J: TRBJ1-2
D: TRBD1
size: -
CDR3: CASSSQVGQGADNYGYTF
DNA: TGTGCCAGCAGTTCACAAGTTGGACAGGGGGCCGATAACTATGGCTACACCTTC

V: TRBV7-8
J: TRBJ2-2
D: -
size: -
CDR3: CASSFAGELFF
DNA: TGTGCCAGCAGCTTCGCCGGGGAGCTGTTTTTT

V: TRBV7-2
J: TRBJ2-2
D: TRBD2
size: -
CDR3: CASSFQRGRMNTGELFF
DNA: TGTGCCAGCAGCTTTCAGCGGGGGCGAATGAACACCGGGGAGCTGTTTTTT

V: TRBV19
J: TRBJ1-5
D: -
size: -
CDR3: CASSLSQGQGGNQPQHF
DNA: TGTGCCAGTAGTCTATCCCAGGGTCAGGGCGGCAATCAGCCCCAGCATTTT

V: TRBV7-2
J: TRBJ2-2
D: -
size: once
CDR3: CASSLVSADTGELFF
DNA: TGTGCCAGCAGCTTAGTAAGCGCCGACACCGGGGAGCTGTTTTTT

V: TRBV27
J: TRBJ2-7
D: TRBD1
size: -
CDR3: CASSPRRPRTGGKNEQYF
DNA: TGTGCCAGCAGTCCCCGTCGCCCGAGGACAGGGGGTAAGAACGAGCAGTACTTC

V: TRBV5-1
J: TRBJ1-1
D: TRBD1
size: few
CDR3: CASSKRTGTNTEAFF
DNA: TGCGCCAGCAGCAAGAGGACAGGGACGAACACTGAAGCTTTCTTT

V: TRBV11-1
J: TRBJ2-5
D: TRBD2
size: once
CDR3: CASSPREGSGETQYF
DNA: TGTGCCAGCAGCCCTAGGGAGGGCAGCGGAGAGACCCAGTACTTC

V: TRBV10-3
J: TRBJ1-2
D: -
size: -
CDR3: CAIRPSPVRGYTF
DNA: TGTGCCATCAGGCCCTCCCCGGTAAGAGGCTACACCTTC

V: TRBV28
J: TRBJ2-3
D: -
size: -
CDR3: CASSSNLNRDFSSTDTQYF
DNA: TGTGCCAGCAGTTCAAACTTAAACCGGGACTTCTCTAGCACAGATACGCAGTATTTT

V: TRBV5-4
J: TRBJ1-1
D: -
size: -
CDR3: CASRLQGMNTEAFF
DNA: TGTGCCAGCAGACTTCAGGGAATGAACACTGAAGCTTTCTTT

V: TRBV5-4
J: TRBJ2-1
D: TRBD1
size: few
CDR3: CASSSGTGYNEQFF
DNA: TGTGCCAGCAGCTCCGGGACAGGCTACAATGAGCAGTTCTTC

V: TRBV18
J: TRBJ1-2
D: -
size: -
CDR3: CASSLSNQGSDGNYGYTF
DNA: TGTGCCAGCTCACTATCCAACCAGGGGTCTGATGGGAACTATGGCTACACCTTC

V: TRBV5-8
J: TRBJ2-5
D: -
size: -
CDR3: CASSLRSRRIQETQYF
DNA: TGTGCCAGCAGCTTGCGGTCCAGGAGGATACAAGAGACCCAGTACTTC

V: TRBV11-2
J: TRBJ2-2
D: -
size: -
CDR3: CASSFSGADGELFF
DNA: TGTGCCAGCAGCTTTTCAGGGGCTGACGGGGAGCTGTTTTTT

V: TRBV19
J: TRBJ2-7
D: -
size: -
CDR3: CASSAPLGEQYF
DNA: TGTGCCAGTAGTGCCCCGCTAGGCGAGCAGTACTTC

V: TRBV2
J: TRBJ1-5
D: -
size: -
CDR3: CASSRPAGGAVSNQPQHF
DNA: TGTGCCAGCAGCCGACCCGCCGGAGGGGCCGTTAGCAATCAGCCCCAGCATTTT

V: TRBV18
J: TRBJ2-3
D: -
size: -
CDR3: CASSSGDTQYF
DNA: TGTGCCAGCTCGTCAGGAGATACGCAGTATTTT

V: TRBV15
J: TRBJ2-2
D: -
size: -
CDR3: CATSGSGTYGGELFF
DNA: TGTGCCACCAGCGGCTCCGGGACATATGGCGGGGAGCTGTTTTTT

V: TRBV27
J: TRBJ2-3
D: TRBD1
size: -
CDR3: CASSSDRASADTQYF
DNA: TGTGCCAGCAGTTCCGACAGGGCGTCGGCAGATACGCAGTATTTT

V: TRBV6-5
J: TRBJ2-7
D: -
size: -
CDR3: CASSYSIGGEQYF
DNA: TGTGCCAGCAGTTACTCGATAGGAGGCGAGCAGTACTTC

V: TRBV19
J: TRBJ1-1
D: TRBD1
size: once
CDR3: CASSIGGDRGRTEAFF
DNA: TGTGCCAGTAGTATAGGTGGGGACAGGGGCCGAACTGAAGCTTTCTTT

V: TRBV5-6
J: TRBJ2-2
D: -
size: few
CDR3: CASSFLKGLTGELFF
DNA: TGTGCCAGCAGCTTTTTGAAGGGGTTAACCGGGGAGCTGTTTTTT

V: TRBV5-1
J: TRBJ2-3
D: TRBD2
size: once
CDR3: CASSLSGGADTQYF
DNA: TGCGCCAGCAGCTTGAGCGGGGGGGCGGATACGCAGTATTTT

V: TRBV13
J: TRBJ2-2
D: TRBD2
size: -
CDR3: CASSHIAGGRTGELFF
DNA: TGTGCCAGCAGCCACATAGCGGGGGGAAGGACCGGGGAGCTGTTTTTT

V: TRBV5-6
J: TRBJ1-6
D: -
size: -
CDR3: CASSLAGQINSPLHF
DNA: TGTGCCAGCAGCTTGGCCGGACAGATTAATTCACCCCTCCACTTT

V: TRBV6-5
J: TRBJ2-7
D: -
size: -
CDR3: CASSYGEVGEQYF
DNA: TGTGCCAGCAGTTACGGGGAGGTAGGCGAGCAGTACTTC

V: TRBV7-3
J: TRBJ2-2
D: TRBD2
size: -
CDR3: CASSLTTSGGTGELFF
DNA: TGTGCCAGCAGTCTTACGACTAGCGGGGGCACCGGGGAGCTGTTTTTT

V: TRBV6-1
J: TRBJ1-6
D: TRBD1
size: few
CDR3: CASSVRQGHNSPLHF
DNA: TGTGCCAGCAGTGTTCGACAGGGGCATAATTCACCCCTCCACTTT

V: TRBV7-9
J: TRBJ2-2
D: TRBD1
size: once
CDR3: CASSRQGDTGELFF
DNA: TGTGCCAGCAGCCGACAGGGGGACACCGGGGAGCTGTTTTTT

V: TRBV7-2
J: TRBJ2-3
D: TRBD2
size: few
CDR3: CASSFAGGAGDTQYF
DNA: TGTGCCAGCAGCTTCGCGGGGGGCGCGGGAGATACGCAGTATTTT

V: TRBV7-2
J: TRBJ2-5
D: TRBD2
size: -
CDR3: CASSLGRLAGIQETQYF
DNA: TGTGCCAGCAGCTTAGGGCGTCTAGCGGGGATACAAGAGACCCAGTACTTC

V: TRBV11-2
J: TRBJ2-3
D: TRBD1
size: -
CDR3: CASSLVVRTGGPRDTQYF
DNA: TGTGCCAGCAGCTTAGTTGTTCGAACAGGGGGACCTCGGGATACGCAGTATTTT

V: TRBV5-1
J: TRBJ2-5
D: -
size: -
CDR3: CASSLAGRRQETQYF
DNA: TGCGCCAGCAGCTTGGCCGGCAGGCGACAAGAGACCCAGTACTTC

V: TRBV5-1
J: TRBJ2-5
D: -
size: once
CDR3: CASSSQGRETQYF
DNA: TGCGCCAGCAGCTCTCAGGGGCGCGAGACCCAGTACTTC

V: TRBV11-1
J: TRBJ1-1
D: TRBD1
size: once
CDR3: CASSLARGRVTEAFF
DNA: TGTGCCAGCAGCTTAGCGAGGGGGCGGGTCACTGAAGCTTTCTTT

V: TRBV27
J: TRBJ1-2
D: -
size: -
CDR3: CASSLQGLDGYTF
DNA: TGTGCCAGCAGTTTACAGGGGCTGGATGGCTACACCTTC